This TCR beta chain comes out of a study of blood T cell repertoires in COVID-19. Across the whole study: T cells, B-cell-depleted T cells, or PBMCs supplied cDNA or gDNA.

Cohort 3 donors counted as recovered after two negative PCRs, clearance, or resolved symptoms. Judged by abundance, this clone is large (0.1 to 1%). Germline V gene sequence: CDR1 MDHEN, CDR2 SYDVKM. CDR3 length equals 14 residues. Trimming took 3 bases from V and 0 from J, leaving 6 bases between them. Per the study methods: Amplifying reference gene primers gave estimates of nucleated cell counts. The repertoire was sequenced with immunoSEQ multiplex PCR; TCRdb's copy has only in-frame clones and lacks some. The DNA was the basis for D and trimming; V, J and clone size are from that table. The table shows 180,000 or so clones, with about 82% occurring only once.

Input material: PBMCs or T cells enriched from blood (not recorded which). The sequence came from a woman in her 30s who had recovered from COVID-19. The chain is built from TRBV28 and TRBJ1-3; D is unclear. In DNA, the CDR3 is TGTGCCAGCAGTTTTTCCAACTCTGGAAACACCATATATTTT. Its translation is CASSFSNSGNTIYF.